The T cell receptor beta chain under discussion was sequenced for a study of radiotherapy plus CTLA-4 blockade in lung cancer. Study context: 15% to 20% of patients responded objectively, and around 32% achieved disease control. Broader study findings: Early shifts in blood T cell clones, with interferon-beta, reportedly predicted response best.

As regards this clone: Its specificity is not known.

CTLA-4 blockade using ipilimumab, together with focal radiation, was received by patients with chemo-refractory metastatic non-small-cell lung cancer. The germline CDR1 and CDR2 sequences are SGHRS and YFSETQ. V was trimmed by 4 bases and J by 8 bases, leaving 15 bases between them. There are 14 residues in the CDR3. Profiling relied on immunoSEQ multiplex PCR, and the TCRdb table lists in-frame clones only, not all of them. The data show some 46,000 clones, 60% to 80% seen once. The chain links TRBV5-1 to TRBJ1-4; D is possibly TRBD1 (6 bases). The receptor was derived from a human donor with non-small cell lung cancer whose response to radiotherapy plus ipilimumab could not be evaluated. The source material was peripheral blood, sampled from a patient treated with radiotherapy plus ipilimumab. CDR3 sequence (DNA): TGCGCCAGCAGCCAGTCGACGGGGGGCGAAAAACTGTTTTTT. Translated, it gives CASSQSTGGEKLFF.